The 28 T cell receptor beta chains presented below share a single source sample, sequenced in a study of T cell repertoires in cytomegalovirus infection. TCRdb itself ran the reads through MiXCR, one entry per CDR3 protein. The sample lists approximately 110,000 distinct CDR3 sequences, about 31% occurring once. No antigen has been identified for these receptors. Sequencing was performed on CD8+ T cells from cultured PBMCs, taken from culture after CMV antigen stimulation. The receptors come from a human donor in good health (CMV status not recorded). Some clones in this sample may be carry-over from other donors' samples.

The chain joins TRBV27 to TRBJ2-1; D is perhaps TRBD1 or TRBD2 (5 bases each). This CDR3 region has 16 residues. The V end lost 2 bases, the J end lost 0 bases, and 11 bases lay between the germline ends. Germline CDR1 reads MNHEY; CDR2 reads SMNVEV (reference sequence). The CDR3 nucleotides are TGTGCCAGCAGTTTAGAGGGGCTGAGCTCCTACAATGAGCAGTTCTTC. Protein product: CASSLEGLSSYNEQFF.

At least ten counts were recorded for this clonotype. The chain links TRBV4-1 to TRBJ1-5; tentative D call: TRBD1 (5 bases). The CDR3 has 16 residues. Trimming cost V 0 bases and J 9 bases, with 18 bases left between them. The V gene's germline CDR1 is MGHRA and CDR2 YSYEKL. CDR3 protein: CASSQEGVSSGRPQHF. CDR3 sequence (DNA): TGCGCCAGCAGCCAAGAGGGGGTTTCAAGTGGACGGCCCCAGCATTTT.

This clonotype was seen a handful of times. The chain links TRBV2 to TRBJ2-7; possible D gene TRBD2, 6 bases. Germline V gene data show CDR1 as SNHLY and CDR2 as FYNNEI. The V end lost 7 bases, the J end lost 6 bases, and 19 bases lay between the germline ends. The CDR3 has 14 amino acids. In DNA form, the CDR3 reads TGTGCCAGCAACAAAGGAACGGGAGATCCCGAGCAGTACTTC. It codes for CASNKGTGDPEQYF. The entire variable domain, with the rest obtained from reference TRBV2 and TRBJ2-7, is as follows: EPEVTQTPSHQVTQMGQEVILRCVPISNHLYFYWYRQILGQKVEFLVSFYNNEISEKSEIFDDQFSVERPDGSNFTLKIRSTKLEDSAMYFCASNKGTGDPEQYFGPGTRLTVT.

The genes are TRBV13 and TRBJ1-1; tentative D call: TRBD1 (6 bases). Germline values: CDR1 PRHDT, CDR2 FYEKMQ (reference sequence). The V end lost 5 bases, the J end lost 4 bases, and 20 bases lay between the germline ends. This CDR3 spans 16 amino acids. CDR3 region: CASSEESFGQPTEAFF. DNA of the CDR3: TGTGCCAGCAGCGAAGAAAGTTTTGGACAGCCCACTGAAGCTTTCTTT.

The CDR3 is CATRAAGVTNNEQFF. DNA for the CDR3: TGTGCCACCAGAGCAGCGGGGGTGACGAACAATGAGCAGTTCTTC. The chain is built from TRBV15 and TRBJ2-1; 8 bases are shared with TRBD2. The CDR3 sequence is 15 residues long. Unmatched junction bases numbered 9, after V lost 6 bases and J lost 5 bases. Germline loops: CDR1 LNHNV, CDR2 YYDKDF (reference sequence).

The table lists this clonotype with many counts. The genes are TRBV7-2 and TRBJ1-6, with 10 bases matching TRBD1. The CDR3 loop spans 15 amino acids. Per germline, CDR1 SGHTA and CDR2 FQGNSA. V was pared by 4 bases and J by 3 bases, with 0 bases of the junction left unmatched. The CDR3 loop is CASSWTGGYNSPLHF. The DNA of the CDR3 is TGTGCCAGCAGCTGGACAGGGGGCTATAATTCACCCCTCCACTTT.

The rearrangement uses TRBV6-5 and TRBJ1-2; D not resolved. The CDR3 sequence is 13 residues long. Per the germline V gene, CDR1 is MNHEY and CDR2 is SVGAGI. V lost 2 bases and J lost 4, with 8 bases in between. The CDR3 loop reads CASSYLGGYGYTF. The DNA for the CDR3 is TGTGCCAGCAGTTACCTGGGTGGCTATGGCTACACCTTC.

J is TRBJ2-7 and V is TRBV10-3; D gene ambiguous. Germline loops: CDR1 ENHRY, CDR2 SYGVKD. This CDR3 comprises 14 residues. Trimming cost V 3 bases and J 3 bases, with 12 bases left between them. The CDR3 nucleotides are TGTGCCATCAGTGACTCCCCCACAGACTACGAGCAGTACTTC. Its translation is CAISDSPTDYEQYF.

This clonotype was detected a few times. V gene TRBV12-3 or TRBV12-4 combines with J gene TRBJ2-7; the match to TRBD1 covers 7 bases. The CDR3 extends over 14 amino acids. The trim removed 5 bases at V and 0 bases at J, leaving 4 bases unmatched. CDR3 sequence (DNA): TGTGCCAGCAGTCGGGCAGGGGGCTCCTACGAGCAGTACTTC. Translated, it gives CASSRAGGSYEQYF.

This clonotype was detected a few times. V usage is TRBV4-1 and J usage is TRBJ1-6; possible D gene TRBD1, 6 bases. Germline V lookup: CDR1 MGHRA, CDR2 YSYEKL. CDR3 length: 13 amino acids. The V end lost 2 bases, the J end lost 15 bases, and 14 bases lay between the germline ends. The CDR3 DNA reads as TGCGCCAGCAGCCAACCGACAGGCAACGACCTCCACTTT. It is translated as CASSQPTGNDLHF.

This clonotype was seen once. The chain recombines TRBV6-2 or TRBV6-3 with TRBJ2-1; 11 bases match TRBD2. CDR3 length: 15 residues. Looked up from germline, CDR1 is MNHEY and CDR2 is SVGEGT. V lost 6 bases and J lost 4; bases outside the gene matches: 5. CDR3 sequence reads: CASSELAGVYNEQFF. For the CDR3, the DNA is TGTGCCAGCAGCGAACTAGCGGGGGTTTACAATGAGCAGTTCTTC.

V and J are TRBV11-2 and TRBJ2-1, with 8 bases aligning to TRBD1. The J segment lost 5 bases and the V segment lost 1 base, leaving 10 bases of the junction unmatched. CDR1 is SGHAT, CDR2 FQNNGV, per germline. The CDR3 is 17 amino acids. DNA of the CDR3: TGTGCCAGCAGCTTAGCCGTTAGGACAGGGAGACACAATGAGCAGTTCTTC. As protein: CASSLAVRTGRHNEQFF.

The chain joins TRBV5-1 to TRBJ1-4; no definite D call. CDR1 SGHRS and CDR2 YFSETQ come from the germline V gene. The CDR3 loop spans 16 amino acids. V lost 0 bases and J 3 bases, leaving 12 bases between the germline ends. CDR3 protein: CASSLGSASSNEKLFF. CDR3 bases: TGCGCCAGCAGCTTGGGGAGTGCGTCGTCTAATGAAAAACTGTTTTTT.

The chain is built from TRBV19 and TRBJ2-1; D is unclear. Germline CDR1 and CDR2: LNHDA and SQIVND (reference sequence). V lost 4 bases and J lost 0, with 7 bases in between. The CDR3 totals 14 residues. DNA of the CDR3: TGTGCCAGTAGTAAGCCGGACTCCTACAATGAGCAGTTCTTC. The encoded protein is CASSKPDSYNEQFF.

This sequence joins TRBV12-3 or TRBV12-4 and TRBJ2-5; 9 bases agree with TRBD2. The CDR3 length is 16 residues. The V and J ends lost 6 bases and 5 bases, in that order; junction bases with no gene match: 13. CDR3 sequence: CASSPGTSLIGETQYF. Written as DNA, the CDR3 is TGTGCCAGCAGCCCTGGGACTAGCTTAATTGGGGAGACCCAGTACTTC.

The gene calls are TRBV10-3 and TRBJ2-1, with 8 bases identical to TRBD2. V shed 7 bases and J 0 bases; nucleotides not matched to a gene: 14. The CDR3 spans 18 residues. From germline, CDR1 is ENHRY and CDR2 SYGVKD. The CDR3 nucleotides read TGTGCCATCAACCCCGTGGAGCGGGGGCCACACTCCTACAATGAGCAGTTCTTC. Translation: CAINPVERGPHSYNEQFF.

The chain joins TRBV2 to TRBJ1-2; 7 bases are shared with TRBD1. The germline gives CDR1 SNHLY, CDR2 FYNNEI. The CDR3 contains 11 residues. The ends lost 10 bases at V and 4 bases at J; junction bases unmatched: 3. This chain's CDR3 is CAIDRAYGYTF. DNA for the CDR3: TGTGCCATAGACAGGGCCTATGGCTACACCTTC.

The chain links TRBV29-1 to TRBJ2-7; perhaps TRBD2 as D (5 bases). Trimming cost V 1 base and J 2 bases, with 12 bases left between them. Germline CDR1 reads SQVTM; CDR2 reads ANQGSEA. This CDR3 region has 14 residues. Written as DNA, the CDR3 is TGCAGCGTTGAAGGGCCGGGGTCCACCTACGAGCAGTACTTC. It specifies CSVEGPGSTYEQYF.

V gene TRBV3-1 combines with J gene TRBJ2-4; D is uncertain. The V end was cut by 0 bases, the J end by 0 bases, with 6 bases between. CDR1 is LGHDT and CDR2 is YNNKEL in the germline V gene (reference sequence). CDR3 size: 15 residues. In nucleotides, the CDR3 is TGTGCCAGCAGCCAAGAGACTCTAGCCAAAAACATTCAGTACTTC. Its protein is CASSQETLAKNIQYF. Full variable domain (remainder filled in from reference TRBV3-1 and TRBJ2-4): DTAVSQTPKYLVTQMGNDKSIKCEQNLGHDTMYWYKQDSKKFLKIMFSYNNKELIINETVPNRFSPKSPDKAHLNLHINSLELGDSAVYFCASSQETLAKNIQYFGAGTRLSVL.

This clonotype was seen a few times. This chain uses TRBV11-2 with TRBJ2-2; the D gene is possibly TRBD2 (5 bases). Per the germline V gene, CDR1 is SGHAT and CDR2 is FQNNGV. Trimming stripped 2 bases from V and 1 base from J, with 8 bases between. CDR3 length: 15 residues. The CDR3 here is CASSLLAGNTGELFF. Written as DNA, the CDR3 is TGTGCCAGCAGCTTATTGGCGGGGAACACCGGGGAGCTGTTTTTT.

This clonotype was seen more than once but under ten times. CDR3 coding DNA: TGTGCCAGCAGCTTAGTAAGCCAAACTCACAATGAGCAGTTCTTC. Translating gives CASSLVSQTHNEQFF. This chain joins TRBV7-8 and TRBJ2-1; no reliable D call. This CDR3 is built from 15 residues. The V gene's germline CDR1 is SGHVS and CDR2 FQNEAQ. Trimming pared 1 base from V and 5 bases from J, leaving 12 bases between.

The chain is built from TRBV7-8 and TRBJ2-1; tentatively, D is TRBD1 (6 bases). V shed 3 bases and J shed 4 bases, with 25 bases lying between them. The CDR3 totals 19 residues. CDR1 and CDR2 (germline): SGHVS, FQNEAQ. In DNA, the CDR3 is TGTGCCAGCAGCTTTTCGGTGCTGGTGTCCGGACAGACTTACAATGAGCAGTTCTTC. This encodes CASSFSVLVSGQTYNEQFF.

This clonotype has more than one count but fewer than ten. The chain links TRBV12-3 or TRBV12-4 to TRBJ1-2, with D perhaps matching TRBD1 (5 bases). V was cut by 4 bases and J by 1 base, with 13 bases left in between. This CDR3 region has 15 residues. The DNA for the CDR3 is TGTGCCAGCAGTTCCTACCAGGGTGTTAACTATGGCTACACCTTC. Its protein product is CASSSYQGVNYGYTF.

This chain uses TRBV12-5 with TRBJ1-1; D is perhaps TRBD1 (5 bases). With 3 bases removed from V and 1 base from J, the gap between germline ends came to 15 bases. This CDR3 spans 16 amino acids. Germline-derived CDR1 and CDR2 are LGHNT and FRNRAP. Here the CDR3 reads CASGLPGGRENTEAFF. CDR3 DNA: TGTGCTAGTGGTTTACCTGGGGGTAGAGAGAACACTGAAGCTTTCTTT.

Ten or more counts support this clonotype. The chain recombines TRBV12-5 with TRBJ2-7; D perhaps matches TRBD1 (5 bases). Trimming shortened V by 11 bases and J by 3 bases, and 14 bases separated the two germline ends. CDR1 LGHNT and CDR2 FRNRAP come from the germline V gene. The CDR3 is 12 residues long. The CDR3 region is CACQGLGYEQYF. The CDR3 nucleotides read TGTGCTTGTCAGGGCCTCGGCTACGAGCAGTACTTC.

V and J are TRBV27 and TRBJ2-3, with 8 bases matching TRBD2. V shed 6 bases, J shed 4 bases, and the junction held 12 bases outside the gene matches. Germline lookup yields CDR1 MNHEY and CDR2 SMNVEV (reference sequence). This CDR3 is built from 16 residues. CDR3 loop: CASRLGAGGPPDTQYF. The CDR3 coding sequence is TGTGCCAGCAGGTTAGGGGCGGGAGGTCCCCCAGATACGCAGTATTTT.

This clonotype was picked up a small number of times. The rearrangement joins TRBV4-1 to TRBJ2-1; 11 bases line up with TRBD2. From germline, CDR1 is MGHRA and CDR2 YSYEKL. CDR3 length: 17 amino acids. J lost 5 bases, V lost 5 bases, and 11 bases had no gene match. CDR3 protein: CASSETVASGGNNEQFF. The CDR3 nucleotides are TGCGCCAGCAGCGAGACGGTGGCTAGCGGGGGGAACAATGAGCAGTTCTTC.

The rearrangement uses TRBV7-2 and TRBJ1-5; D is undetermined. The CDR3 consists of 15 residues. The germline V gene encodes CDR1 SGHTA and CDR2 FQGNSA. V lost 2 bases and J 2 bases, leaving 10 bases between the germline ends. In DNA, the CDR3 is TGTGCCAGCAGCTTAAGTAGGACTGGCAATCAGCCCCAGCATTTT. It is translated as CASSLSRTGNQPQHF. The variable domain in full, with the rest retrieved from reference TRBV7-2 and TRBJ1-5, is GAGVSQSPSNKVTEKGKDVELRCDPISGHTALYWYRQSLGQGLEFLIYFQGNSAPDKSGLPSDRFSAERTGGSVSTLTIQRTQQEDSAVYLCASSLSRTGNQPQHFGDGTRLSIL.